A selection of T cell receptor beta chains follows, all from one sample in a study of T cells in localized non-small cell lung cancer. Method: immunoSEQ multiplex PCR; TCRdb's copy keeps in-frame clones and lacks some. Found here are 59,000 or so clones, approximately 89% of them singletons; the top ten hold just under 20%. Sequencing was performed on peripheral blood, taken before any cancer treatment. The receptors originated from a man aged 35 to 69 with stage I lung adenocarcinoma. CDR3s include the opening cysteine and the closing phenylalanine or tryptophan. A D gene is named only where the DNA matches it firmly. Only some rows state a clone size, as once, few, many or a class for expanded clones.

j_call: TRBJ1-5
d_call: -
clone_size: -
cdr3_length: 16
v_call: TRBV6-1
cdr3_nt: TGTGCCAGCAGTGAGACCCATGGGACGATGGGTCAGCCCCAGCATTTT
cdr3_aa: CASSETHGTMGQPQHF

j_call: TRBJ2-7
d_call: TRBD1
clone_size: -
cdr3_length: 15
v_call: TRBV28
cdr3_nt: TGTGCCAGCACTGACAGGGGTTGGGGCTCCTACGAGCAGTACTTC
cdr3_aa: CASTDRGWGSYEQYF

j_call: TRBJ1-1
d_call: -
clone_size: -
cdr3_length: 14
v_call: TRBV6-1
cdr3_nt: TGTGCCAGCAGTGAAGACAGGGCCATCTATGAAGCTTTCTTT
cdr3_aa: CASSEDRAIYEAFF

j_call: TRBJ2-2
d_call: TRBD1
clone_size: once
cdr3_length: 15
v_call: TRBV19
cdr3_nt: TGTGCCAGTAGTACCGGGACAGGGATCACCGGGGAGCTGTTTTTT
cdr3_aa: CASSTGTGITGELFF

j_call: TRBJ1-4
d_call: -
clone_size: -
cdr3_length: 12
v_call: TRBV10-3
cdr3_nt: TGTGCCATCAGTGACGTGGGGGAAAAACTGTTTTTT
cdr3_aa: CAISDVGEKLFF

j_call: TRBJ1-4
d_call: -
clone_size: -
cdr3_length: 15
v_call: TRBV4-1
cdr3_nt: TGCGCCAGCAGCCAAGTAGGCCAGGGTAGCGAAAAACTGTTTTTT
cdr3_aa: CASSQVGQGSEKLFF

j_call: TRBJ2-7
d_call: -
clone_size: once
cdr3_length: 16
v_call: TRBV7-6
cdr3_nt: TGTGCCAGCAGCTCCACACAACCAGGACAGCACTACGAGCAGTACTTC
cdr3_aa: CASSSTQPGQHYEQYF

j_call: TRBJ2-5
d_call: TRBD2
clone_size: -
cdr3_length: 15
v_call: TRBV4-2
cdr3_nt: TGTGCCAGCAGTCTGAGCGGGACGGTGGAAGAGACCCAGTACTTC
cdr3_aa: CASSLSGTVEETQYF

j_call: TRBJ1-2
d_call: -
clone_size: -
cdr3_length: 12
v_call: TRBV5-1
cdr3_nt: TGCGCCAGCAGCTCGGGCAACTATGGCTACACCTTC
cdr3_aa: CASSSGNYGYTF

j_call: TRBJ2-5
d_call: TRBD1
clone_size: -
cdr3_length: 14
v_call: TRBV25-1
cdr3_nt: TGTGCCAGCAGTGAGGGGACAGATAAAGAGACCCAGTACTTC
cdr3_aa: CASSEGTDKETQYF

j_call: TRBJ1-1
d_call: -
clone_size: -
cdr3_length: 14
v_call: TRBV5-1
cdr3_nt: TGCGCCAGCAGCTTGGCCGGAGGGGGCACTGAAGCTTTCTTT
cdr3_aa: CASSLAGGGTEAFF

j_call: TRBJ2-7
d_call: TRBD2
clone_size: -
cdr3_length: 14
v_call: TRBV30
cdr3_nt: TGTGCCTGGAGTGTCGGGGGGGGATCCTACGAGCAGTACTTC
cdr3_aa: CAWSVGGGSYEQYF

j_call: TRBJ2-3
d_call: -
clone_size: -
cdr3_length: 14
v_call: TRBV5-1
cdr3_nt: TGCGCCAGCAGGGGGGGCAGGGCTACAGATACGCAGTATTTT
cdr3_aa: CASRGGRATDTQYF

j_call: TRBJ2-1
d_call: TRBD2
clone_size: -
cdr3_length: 11
v_call: TRBV11-2
cdr3_nt: TGTGCCAGCAGCTTACGCGGGAGCGGGTTCTTC
cdr3_aa: CASSLRGSGFF

j_call: TRBJ2-1
d_call: -
clone_size: -
cdr3_length: 12
v_call: TRBV27
cdr3_nt: TGTGCCAGCAGTACGCGAGCGAATGAGCAGTTCTTC
cdr3_aa: CASSTRANEQFF

j_call: TRBJ1-5
d_call: TRBD1
clone_size: -
cdr3_length: 14
v_call: TRBV2
cdr3_nt: TGTGCCAGCAGCCCGGGACAGGGGTTTCAGCCCCAGCATTTT
cdr3_aa: CASSPGQGFQPQHF

j_call: TRBJ2-7
d_call: -
clone_size: -
cdr3_length: 13
v_call: TRBV7-9
cdr3_nt: TGTGCCAGCAGCTTAGTGAGTGACTACGAGCAGTACTTC
cdr3_aa: CASSLVSDYEQYF

j_call: TRBJ1-2
d_call: TRBD1
clone_size: -
cdr3_length: 14
v_call: TRBV7-3
cdr3_nt: TGTGCCAGCAACAATCCTCAGGGGGGCGATGGCTACACCTTC
cdr3_aa: CASNNPQGGDGYTF

j_call: TRBJ1-4
d_call: -
clone_size: -
cdr3_length: 12
v_call: TRBV7-8
cdr3_nt: TGTGCCAGCAGCTTGGGAGGAGAAAAACTGTTTTTT
cdr3_aa: CASSLGGEKLFF

j_call: TRBJ1-4
d_call: -
clone_size: -
cdr3_length: 15
v_call: TRBV7-9
cdr3_nt: TGTGCCAGCAGCTTATCGGGGGGACTAGCCGAAAAACTGTTTTTT
cdr3_aa: CASSLSGGLAEKLFF

j_call: TRBJ2-7
d_call: TRBD2
clone_size: -
cdr3_length: 18
v_call: TRBV10-2
cdr3_nt: TGCGCCAGCAGTGAGTCTGCTAGCGGATTCCACCCTATGTGGCTGCAGTACTTC
cdr3_aa: CASSESASGFHPMWLQYF

j_call: TRBJ2-3
d_call: -
clone_size: -
cdr3_length: 15
v_call: TRBV6-1
cdr3_nt: TGTGCCAGCAGTGACTCCGGGACTTTCACAGATACGCAGTATTTT
cdr3_aa: CASSDSGTFTDTQYF

j_call: TRBJ1-5
d_call: TRBD1
clone_size: -
cdr3_length: 22
v_call: TRBV29-1
cdr3_nt: TGCAGCGTTCCCGGCTCCGGGACAGGGTACCCCCCGGAGTTTTATAGCAATCAGCCCCAGCATTTT
cdr3_aa: CSVPGSGTGYPPEFYSNQPQHF

j_call: TRBJ2-5
d_call: TRBD1
clone_size: -
cdr3_length: 15
v_call: TRBV4-3
cdr3_nt: TGCGCCAGCAGCTTAGGACAGGGTGGTTCAGAGACCCAGTACTTC
cdr3_aa: CASSLGQGGSETQYF

j_call: TRBJ2-7
d_call: TRBD2
clone_size: -
cdr3_length: 14
v_call: TRBV7-3
cdr3_nt: TGTGCCAGCAGCCCAGGGACTAGCGGAGACGAGCAGTACTTC
cdr3_aa: CASSPGTSGDEQYF

j_call: TRBJ2-5
d_call: TRBD1
clone_size: once
cdr3_length: 14
v_call: TRBV29-1
cdr3_nt: TGCAGCACCCGGGACAGGGGCCTCCAAGAGACCCAGTACTTC
cdr3_aa: CSTRDRGLQETQYF

j_call: TRBJ1-1
d_call: -
clone_size: -
cdr3_length: 16
v_call: TRBV6-5
cdr3_nt: TGTGCCAGCAGTTACGACTCACAGATACCGAACACTGAAGCTTTCTTT
cdr3_aa: CASSYDSQIPNTEAFF

j_call: TRBJ2-7
d_call: TRBD2
clone_size: few
cdr3_length: 18
v_call: TRBV4-1
cdr3_nt: TGCGCCAGCAGCCAAGATCCCCCCGAACTAGCGGGGGCGGGTCGGCAGTACTTC
cdr3_aa: CASSQDPPELAGAGRQYF

j_call: TRBJ2-3
d_call: -
clone_size: once
cdr3_length: 13
v_call: TRBV27
cdr3_nt: TGTGCCAGCAGTCCCCGGGGTCAAGATACGCAGTATTTT
cdr3_aa: CASSPRGQDTQYF

j_call: TRBJ2-2
d_call: -
clone_size: -
cdr3_length: 15
v_call: TRBV5-7
cdr3_nt: TGTGCCAGCAGCTTGGTAGGAGTGAACACCGGGGAGCTGTTTTTT
cdr3_aa: CASSLVGVNTGELFF

j_call: TRBJ2-3
d_call: -
clone_size: -
cdr3_length: 15
v_call: TRBV11-2
cdr3_nt: TGTGCCAGCAGCTTAGATCACCTAGAGGGGGTTACGCAGTATTTT
cdr3_aa: CASSLDHLEGVTQYF

j_call: TRBJ2-1
d_call: -
clone_size: -
cdr3_length: 11
v_call: TRBV20-1
cdr3_nt: TGCAGTGCGGGGGGCATCAATGAGCAGTTCTTC
cdr3_aa: CSAGGINEQFF

j_call: TRBJ2-7
d_call: TRBD2
clone_size: -
cdr3_length: 12
v_call: TRBV7-8
cdr3_nt: TGTGCCAGCAGCCAAACGGGAGGCGAGCAGTACTTC
cdr3_aa: CASSQTGGEQYF

j_call: TRBJ2-5
d_call: TRBD2
clone_size: -
cdr3_length: 16
v_call: TRBV7-9
cdr3_nt: TGTGCCAGCAGCCCCGGGACTAGCGGGAGTCCAGAGACCCAGTACTTC
cdr3_aa: CASSPGTSGSPETQYF

j_call: TRBJ2-5
d_call: -
clone_size: once
cdr3_length: 13
v_call: TRBV25-1
cdr3_nt: TGTGCCAGCAGTCGACAGACTCAAGAGACCCAGTACTTC
cdr3_aa: CASSRQTQETQYF

j_call: TRBJ2-1
d_call: -
clone_size: -
cdr3_length: 14
v_call: TRBV6-5
cdr3_nt: TGTGCCAGCAGTTATCTAGCCCCCTACAATGAGCAGTTCTTC
cdr3_aa: CASSYLAPYNEQFF

j_call: TRBJ2-5
d_call: TRBD1
clone_size: -
cdr3_length: 14
v_call: TRBV7-9
cdr3_nt: TGTGCCAGCAGCTCACAGGGGAACCAAGAGACCCAGTACTTC
cdr3_aa: CASSSQGNQETQYF

j_call: TRBJ2-5
d_call: -
clone_size: -
cdr3_length: 13
v_call: TRBV21-1
cdr3_nt: TGTGCCAGCAGCAAAGGGGCTTGGGAGACCCAGTACTTC
cdr3_aa: CASSKGAWETQYF

j_call: TRBJ1-5
d_call: TRBD1
clone_size: -
cdr3_length: 16
v_call: TRBV23-1
cdr3_nt: TGCGCCAGCGGCCTCGACAGGGGGATTGGCAATCAGCCCCAGCATTTT
cdr3_aa: CASGLDRGIGNQPQHF

j_call: TRBJ2-3
d_call: -
clone_size: -
cdr3_length: 15
v_call: TRBV11-3
cdr3_nt: TGTGCCAGCAGCTGGGAAGACACTAGCACAGATACGCAGTATTTT
cdr3_aa: CASSWEDTSTDTQYF

j_call: TRBJ2-2
d_call: -
clone_size: -
cdr3_length: 15
v_call: TRBV18
cdr3_nt: TGTGCCAGCTCACCACCTGGACTCCACACCGGGGAGCTGTTTTTT
cdr3_aa: CASSPPGLHTGELFF

j_call: TRBJ1-1
d_call: -
clone_size: -
cdr3_length: 16
v_call: TRBV27
cdr3_nt: TGTGCCAGCAGTCCCAGTCCGGCAGGGCCTCACACTGAAGCTTTCTTT
cdr3_aa: CASSPSPAGPHTEAFF

j_call: TRBJ1-5
d_call: -
clone_size: -
cdr3_length: 14
v_call: TRBV7-2
cdr3_nt: TGTGCCAGCAGCTTAGAAGGTGGGGCTCAGCCCCAGCATTTT
cdr3_aa: CASSLEGGAQPQHF

j_call: TRBJ2-2
d_call: TRBD2
clone_size: -
cdr3_length: 16
v_call: TRBV7-7
cdr3_nt: TGTGCTAGCAGCTACGGACTAGCGGGAGAGGTCGGGGAGCTGTTTTTT
cdr3_aa: CASSYGLAGEVGELFF

j_call: TRBJ2-7
d_call: -
clone_size: -
cdr3_length: 15
v_call: TRBV14
cdr3_nt: TGTGCCAGCAGTCCATGGGGCAGGGAGGCCTACGAGCAGTACTTC
cdr3_aa: CASSPWGREAYEQYF

j_call: TRBJ2-6
d_call: TRBD1
clone_size: -
cdr3_length: 19
v_call: TRBV10-3
cdr3_nt: TGTGCCATCAGTGAGTTAGGGGGACAGGTCAGCTCTGGGGCCAACGTCCTGACTTTC
cdr3_aa: CAISELGGQVSSGANVLTF

j_call: TRBJ2-7
d_call: -
clone_size: -
cdr3_length: 14
v_call: TRBV4-1
cdr3_nt: TGCGCCAGCAGCCAAGAAACTAGCCGGCGCGAGCAGTACTTC
cdr3_aa: CASSQETSRREQYF

j_call: TRBJ2-1
d_call: -
clone_size: -
cdr3_length: 14
v_call: TRBV5-1
cdr3_nt: TGCGCCAGCAGCTTGAGTAGGTTAAGGAATGAGCAGTTCTTC
cdr3_aa: CASSLSRLRNEQFF

j_call: TRBJ1-6
d_call: -
clone_size: once
cdr3_length: 15
v_call: TRBV5-1
cdr3_nt: TGCGCCAGCAGCTTACGGGACGGTTATAATTCACCCCTCCACTTT
cdr3_aa: CASSLRDGYNSPLHF